The 27 T cell receptor beta chains reported below all come from one sample, sequenced in a study of T cells in Graves' hyperthyroidism and ophthalmopathy. Amplification yielded TCR beta CDR3 regions, with RNA transcripts as the source. First-round RT-PCR with HTBI primers amplified the TCR CDR3 region. One entry per CDR3 protein results from TCRdb running MiXCR on the multiplex PCR reads. The sample shows about 720,000 distinct CDR3 sequences, around a sixth of them seen only once. The specimen sequenced was blood. These receptors originate from a woman aged 45-59 years with Graves' hyperthyroidism that later progressed to Graves' ophthalmopathy.

This chain links TRBV10-1 with TRBJ2-1, with a weak D call TRBD1 (6 bases). The CDR3 runs to 15 residues. In germline, CDR1 is WNHNN, CDR2 SYGVQD (reference sequence). V was pared by 4 bases and J by 9 bases, with 19 bases between. CDR3 nucleotide sequence: TGCGCCAGCAGTGGTCCGGGACACGGAATCGGTGAGCAGTTCTTC. It encodes CASSGPGHGIGEQFF.

The chain employs TRBV7-3 and TRBJ2-2; 15 bases align to TRBD2. V dropped 6 bases and J dropped 1; count of bases not matched to a gene: 3. CDR3 length: 17 residues. Germline CDR1 is SGHTA and CDR2 is FQGTGA. The CDR3 here is CASSGLAGGKNTGELFF. In DNA, the CDR3 is TGTGCCAGCAGTGGACTAGCGGGGGGGAAGAACACCGGGGAGCTGTTTTTT.

This clonotype was seen only a few times. This chain uses TRBV7-2 with TRBJ2-5; possibly TRBD2 for D (7 bases). This CDR3 is built from 15 residues. V shed 1 base and J shed 5 bases, with 14 bases lying between them. Germline lookup yields CDR1 SGHTA and CDR2 FQGNSA. The DNA for the CDR3 is TGTGCCAGCAGCTTAGAGGGGGGGGGCTATGAGACCCAGTACTTC. Its translation: CASSLEGGGYETQYF.

This clonotype was seen ten or more times. The chain couples TRBV12-3 or TRBV12-4 to TRBJ2-5, with 10 nucleotides matching TRBD2. Unmatched junction bases numbered 6, after V lost 5 bases and J lost 3 bases. CDR3 length equals 15 residues. CDR3 bases: TGTGCCAGCAGTCCCCTAGCGGGGGCGAAAGAGACCCAGTACTTC. Protein product: CASSPLAGAKETQYF.

The V and J genes are TRBV6-1 and TRBJ2-3; no definite D call. Per the germline V gene, CDR1 is MNHNS and CDR2 is SASEGT. The CDR3 is 14 residues long. V gave up 6 bases and J gave up 2 bases, with 12 bases separating them. The DNA for the CDR3 is TGTGCCAGCAGCCAGGACGGAAACACAGATACGCAGTATTTT. Translated, it gives CASSQDGNTDTQYF.

This clonotype has a handful of counts. J is TRBJ1-5 and V is TRBV19; 7 bases fit TRBD1. The junction had 9 bases not matched to a gene; V was cut back by 9 bases and J by 4 bases. From germline, CDR1 is LNHDA and CDR2 SQIVND (reference sequence). CDR3 length equals 14 residues. The CDR3 region is CARDRDRANQPQHF. CDR3 sequence (DNA): TGTGCCAGAGATCGTGACAGGGCGAATCAGCCCCAGCATTTT.

This clonotype was observed a handful of times. The gene calls are TRBV6-1 and TRBJ2-3; D not resolved. Germline loops: CDR1 MNHNS, CDR2 SASEGT. Between the trimmed V and J ends, which lost 6 bases and 8 bases, there was a span of 9 bases. The CDR3 length is 11 residues. CDR3 sequence reads: CASRFGGTQYF. CDR3 bases: TGTGCCAGCAGGTTTGGTGGTACGCAGTATTTT.

This chain links TRBV3-1 with TRBJ1-3; no firm D call. The CDR3 runs to 14 residues. Germline V gene data show CDR1 as LGHDT and CDR2 as YNNKEL (reference sequence). V lost 0 bases and J 4 bases, leaving 7 bases between the germline ends. CDR3 bases: TGTGCCAGCAGCCAAGAAGGGCCCGGAAACACCATATATTTT. It codes for CASSQEGPGNTIYF. The variable domain in full, with the rest retrieved from reference TRBV3-1 and TRBJ1-3, is DTAVSQTPKYLVTQMGNDKSIKCEQNLGHDTMYWYKQDSKKFLKIMFSYNNKELIINETVPNRFSPKSPDKAHLNLHINSLELGDSAVYFCASSQEGPGNTIYFGEGSWLTVV.

A few counts support this clonotype. The chain employs TRBV20-1 and TRBJ2-3, with D possibly TRBD2 on 6 matching bases. Trimming stripped 4 bases from V and 0 bases from J, with 11 bases between. Looked up from germline, CDR1 is DFQATT and CDR2 is SNEGSKA (reference sequence). The CDR3 spans 14 residues. The CDR3 nucleotides read TGCAGTGCTACGGTGGCGGGGAGCACAGATACGCAGTATTTT. It translates to CSATVAGSTDTQYF.

This clonotype was counted between two and nine times. The V gene is TRBV5-1, the J gene TRBJ1-6, with D unclear. The CDR3 extends over 17 amino acids. V lost 0 bases, J lost 0 bases, and 10 bases lay in between. Germline assignment: CDR1 SGHRS and CDR2 YFSETQ. The CDR3 DNA is TGCGCCAGCAGCTTGGCGGACCGAAGCTCCTATAATTCACCCCTCCACTTT. Translation: CASSLADRSSYNSPLHF. The full variable domain, rest sourced from reference TRBV5-1 and TRBJ1-6, is KAGVTQTPRYLIKTRGQQVTLSCSPISGHRSVSWYQQTPGQGLQFLFEYFSETQRNKGNFPGRFSGRQFSNSRSEMNVSTLELGDSALYLCASSLADRSSYNSPLHFGNGTRLTVT.

This clonotype was counted many times. The J gene is TRBJ2-5, the V gene TRBV30; D is ambiguous. Germline CDR1 is GTSNPN and CDR2 is SVGIG (reference sequence). V lost 4 bases, J lost 5 bases, and 11 bases lay in between. The CDR3 loop spans 12 amino acids. As DNA, the CDR3 is TGTGCCTGGACGGTGACTCGGGAGACCCAGTACTTC. This encodes CAWTVTRETQYF.

There are a few counts of this clonotype. The genes are TRBV3-1 and TRBJ1-2; D ambiguous. The CDR3 consists of 15 residues. Germline V gene lookup returns CDR1 LGHDT and CDR2 YNNKEL (reference sequence). With 4 bases removed from V and 1 base from J, the gap between germline ends came to 13 bases. The CDR3 loop reads CASSLYRSGNYGYTF. The CDR3 bases are TGTGCCAGCAGCCTATACCGTTCGGGTAACTATGGCTACACCTTC. The full variable domain, with the rest looked up from reference TRBV3-1 and TRBJ1-2, is DTAVSQTPKYLVTQMGNDKSIKCEQNLGHDTMYWYKQDSKKFLKIMFSYNNKELIINETVPNRFSPKSPDKAHLNLHINSLELGDSAVYFCASSLYRSGNYGYTFGSGTRLTVV.

This clonotype was seen more than once but under ten times. Relative to the germline gene, one junction end is altered; a read error may explain this. J is TRBJ2-7 and V is TRBV20-1, with TRBD2 matching over 7 bases. Germline CDR1 and CDR2: DFQATT and SNEGSKA (reference sequence). This CDR3 contains 14 residues. The CDR3 bases are TGCAGTGCTAGTGGGCGGGGGAACCGCTACGGGCAGTACTTC. It specifies CSASGRGNRYGQYF.

This clonotype was seen only a few times. This chain joins TRBV27 and TRBJ1-2; D uncertain. The CDR3 length is 14 residues. Germline CDR1 reads MNHEY; CDR2 reads SMNVEV (reference sequence). V was cut by 3 bases and J by 7 bases, with 15 bases left in between. In DNA, the CDR3 is TGTGCCAGCAGTTTCAATTCACAACGACGTGGCTACACCTTC. This sequence encodes CASSFNSQRRGYTF.

This clonotype was counted a few times. This chain links TRBV27 with TRBJ2-1; D not certain. Germline V gives CDR1 MNHEY, CDR2 SMNVEV (reference sequence). V was cut by 5 bases and J by 3 bases, with 8 bases left in between. The CDR3 spans 13 residues. For the CDR3, the DNA is TGTGCCAGCAGTCCATATCACTACAATGAGCAGTTCTTC. This sequence encodes CASSPYHYNEQFF.

This clonotype was recorded a few times. V is TRBV10-2 and J is TRBJ2-2; TRBD1 matches 8 bases. The germline gives CDR1 WSHSY, CDR2 SAAADI. After removal of 4 bases from V and 4 bases from J, the junction contained 11 bases not matched to a gene. This CDR3 has 17 amino acids. The CDR3 DNA follows: TGCGCCAGCAGTGTCCGAGGACAGGGTCGGGTCACCGGGGAGCTGTTTTTT. Its translation: CASSVRGQGRVTGELFF.

This clonotype came up many times. The chain employs TRBV10-3 and TRBJ1-1; D gene unclear. Germline V gives CDR1 ENHRY, CDR2 SYGVKD. CDR3 size: 12 residues. V lost 3 bases and J 6 bases, leaving 8 bases between the germline ends. The CDR3 loop reads CAISDYSSEAFF. In nucleotides, the CDR3 is TGTGCCATCAGTGACTATAGCTCTGAAGCTTTCTTT.

This clonotype was counted between two and nine times. The V call is TRBV9, the J call TRBJ2-2, with a weak D call TRBD2 (7 bases). Trimming left V 5 bases short and J 0 bases short, with 11 bases between. Per the germline V gene, CDR1 is SGDLS and CDR2 is YYNGEE. The CDR3 runs to 15 residues. Written as DNA, the CDR3 is TGTGCCAGCAGAGAGGGGGGGACGAACACCGGGGAGCTGTTTTTT. This codes for CASREGGTNTGELFF. The full variable domain, its missing parts supplied by reference TRBV9 and TRBJ2-2, is DSGVTQTPKHLITATGQRVTLRCSPRSGDLSVYWYQQSLDQGLQFLIQYYNGEERAKGNILERFSAQQFPDLHSELNLSSLELGDSALYFCASREGGTNTGELFFGEGSRLTVL.

There are a few counts of this clonotype. The chain uses TRBV9 and TRBJ2-1; 9 positions agree with TRBD1. This CDR3 has 18 amino acids. With V trimmed by 1 base and J by 7 bases, 15 bases remained unmatched. Germline loops: CDR1 SGDLS, CDR2 YYNGEE. The CDR3 reads CASSVPINGGTGRNEQFF. The CDR3 DNA follows: TGTGCCAGCAGCGTACCGATAAACGGCGGGACAGGGAGGAATGAGCAGTTCTTC.

There are a few counts of this clonotype. The rearrangement joins TRBV6-1 to TRBJ1-5, with TRBD1 matching 7 bases. This CDR3 region has 15 residues. Germline CDR1 reads MNHNS; CDR2 reads SASEGT. V dropped 3 bases and J dropped 5; count of bases not matched to a gene: 7. The CDR3 spells CASSDRTGFDQPQHF. In DNA form, the CDR3 reads TGTGCCAGCAGTGATAGGACAGGATTCGATCAGCCCCAGCATTTT.

This clonotype was counted only a few times. The chain recombines TRBV2 with TRBJ2-7, with 8 bases aligning to TRBD1. The CDR3 spans 16 residues. The V segment lost 5 bases and the J segment 4 bases; nucleotides outside the gene matches: 13. Germline V gene sequence: CDR1 SNHLY, CDR2 FYNNEI. The CDR3: CASSSLMTGVLYEQYF. CDR3 nucleotide sequence: TGTGCCAGCAGTTCCCTCATGACAGGGGTATTGTACGAGCAGTACTTC.

This clonotype was observed many times. CDR3 bases: TGTGCCAGCAGTTTAACCGGGACAGGGCAGGGCTACACCTTC. As protein: CASSLTGTGQGYTF. The V gene is TRBV12-3 or TRBV12-4, the J gene TRBJ1-2, with TRBD1 matching 9 bases. The V and J ends lost 2 bases and 8 bases, in that order; junction bases with no gene match: 6. The CDR3 covers 14 residues.

This clonotype has ten or more counts. This chain links TRBV20-1 with TRBJ2-3; D gene ambiguous. The germline CDR1 and CDR2 sequences are DFQATT and SNEGSKA (reference sequence). V was shortened by 0 bases and J by 2 bases, with 12 bases between the two germline ends. The CDR3 extends over 15 amino acids. DNA of the CDR3: TGCAGTGCTAGAGACCCCTTCGGGTCCACAGATACGCAGTATTTT. Translating gives CSARDPFGSTDTQYF.

This clonotype showed up many times. The gene calls are TRBV2 and TRBJ2-3; TRBD1 might be the D (6 bases). The germline V gene has CDR1 SNHLY and CDR2 FYNNEI. V dropped 4 bases and J dropped 0 bases, with 8 bases sitting between them. CDR3 length equals 14 residues. The CDR3 DNA reads as TGTGCCAGCAGTGGGACAGTAAGCACAGATACGCAGTATTTT. This encodes CASSGTVSTDTQYF.

Many counts were recorded for this clonotype. The chain employs TRBV11-2 and TRBJ1-1; tentatively, D is TRBD1 (5 bases). Trimming removed 5 bases from V and 3 bases from J, with 13 bases in between. From germline, CDR1 is SGHAT and CDR2 FQNNGV. The CDR3 contains 14 residues. The CDR3 loop reads CASSKQVWDTEAFF. For the CDR3, the DNA is TGTGCCAGCAGCAAACAGGTGTGGGACACTGAAGCTTTCTTT.

This clonotype was counted many times. The V and J genes are TRBV11-2 and TRBJ2-3, with D maybe TRBD2 (6 bases). There are 15 residues in the CDR3. The germline gives CDR1 SGHAT, CDR2 FQNNGV. V lost 4 bases and J 1 base, leaving 12 bases between the germline ends. CDR3 in DNA: TGTGCCAGCAGCTCGAAGACGGGGGGCACAGATACGCAGTATTTT. This translates into CASSSKTGGTDTQYF.

This chain joins TRBV12-3 or TRBV12-4 and TRBJ1-1; perhaps TRBD1 as D (5 bases). V dropped 2 bases and J dropped 10 bases, with 20 bases sitting between them. The CDR3 has 15 amino acids. The CDR3 sequence: CASSLIAGHKPGAFF. CDR3 in DNA: TGTGCCAGCAGTTTAATTGCAGGGCACAAACCAGGAGCTTTCTTT.